In its sample, the clone carrying this TCR beta chain was seen a few times. The antigen is unknown. Purity of each sorted population was above 95%. Trimming took 6 bases from V and 3 from J; bases not matched to a gene: 2. The CDR3 runs 14 residues. The germline V gene encodes CDR1 SGHAT and CDR2 FQDESV (reference sequence). The sample is drawn from a study of beta chain features in type 1 diabetes. Study-wide results and caveats: For Type 1 diabetes patients, all four CD4+ subsets carried TCRB CDR3s that were moderately but significantly shorter.

The investigators reverse transcribed all of the isolated RNA, so they sequenced expressed TCRB transcripts. Using immunoSEQ multiplex PCR, the repertoire was profiled, and TCRdb retains in-frame clones only, with some absent. The repertoire holds about 340,000 clones, with 13% as singletons. The gene calls are TRBV11-1 and TRBJ2-1; TRBD1 matches 10 bases. Sequences were obtained from naive CD4+ T cells from blood. The origin of this receptor is a woman aged 18-29 years with type 1 diabetes. The CDR3 region has the DNA TGTGCCAGCAGGGACAGGGGGAACTACAATGAGCAGTTCTTC. Residues: CASRDRGNYNEQFF.